This T cell receptor beta chain stems from a study of T cells in localized non-small cell lung cancer. Study-wide results and limits: Paired adjacent lung recovered a median around 60 of the top 100 tumor clones. Tumor showed lower T cell clonality than uninvolved adjacent lung, where it was highest. Heterogeneity is still possible, as just one tumor region was sequenced.

Repertoires were generated with immunoSEQ multiplex PCR, while TCRdb's copy carries only in-frame clones and drops some. The sample comprises around 140,000 clones, roughly nine tenths of which are singletons, and around 1.5% rests with the top ten. Comment on this clone: No antigen is known for it.

The germline CDR1 and CDR2 sequences are MDHEN and SYDVKM. The V gene lost 8 bases and the J gene lost 2 bases, with 10 bases spanning the gap. CDR3 length equals 13 residues. This chain connects TRBV28 to TRBJ1-5; D is unresolved. The sequence was collected from a female donor older than 55 with stage I lung adenocarcinoma. Sample: peripheral blood, taken before any cancer treatment. DNA of the CDR3: TGTGCCAGCGATTCGTGGGGCAATCAGCCCCAGCATTTT. Residues: CASDSWGNQPQHF.